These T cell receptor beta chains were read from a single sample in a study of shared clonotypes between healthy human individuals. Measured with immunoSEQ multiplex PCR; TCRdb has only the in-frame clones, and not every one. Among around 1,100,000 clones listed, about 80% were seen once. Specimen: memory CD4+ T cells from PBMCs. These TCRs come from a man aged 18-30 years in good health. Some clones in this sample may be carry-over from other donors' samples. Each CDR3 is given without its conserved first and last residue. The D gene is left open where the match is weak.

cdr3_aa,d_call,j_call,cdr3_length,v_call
ASSFSGKNTEAF,NA,TRBJ1-1,12,TRBV11-3
ASGNRGEQY,NA,TRBJ2-7,9,TRBV6-5
ASSSQGRGNTGELF,NA,TRBJ2-2,14,TRBV5-6
SAYPRGEQF,NA,TRBJ2-1,9,TRBV20-1
ASSLMGPPETQY,NA,TRBJ2-5,12,TRBV5-1
ASSFQGASNQPQH,TRBD1,TRBJ1-5,13,TRBV5-5
ASSLNRHSNQPQH,NA,TRBJ1-5,13,TRBV7-2
AWIQAVGRHSPGGYGYT,TRBD1,TRBJ1-2,17,TRBV30
AISARGDQETQY,NA,TRBJ2-5,12,TRBV10-3
ASSGEGRGQPQH,NA,TRBJ1-5,12,TRBV25-1
AARRGTGGY,TRBD1,TRBJ2-3,9,TRBV6-1
ASRGEGTSPDTQY,NA,TRBJ2-3,13,TRBV2
ASSSTDIHTQY,NA,TRBJ2-3,11,TRBV27
ASHTPSWGASTDTQY,NA,TRBJ2-3,15,TRBV28
ATGVTGNTIY,NA,TRBJ1-3,10,TRBV28
SVWNLGGGYGYT,NA,TRBJ1-2,12,TRBV29-1
ASSFDRGGGYT,TRBD1,TRBJ1-2,11,TRBV11-2
ASSQGWNQGQF,NA,TRBJ2-1,11,TRBV14
ASSRGDTQY,NA,TRBJ2-3,9,TRBV11-2
ASRSGGNEQY,NA,TRBJ2-7,10,TRBV28
ASSNSGRVREQF,TRBD2,TRBJ2-1,12,TRBV19
ASSYSVAPGNTIY,NA,TRBJ1-3,13,TRBV6-5
ASSLVGTYTDTQY,NA,TRBJ2-3,13,TRBV4-1
ASIKSSNLNYGYT,NA,TRBJ1-2,13,TRBV19
ASSLGQIFYSNQPQH,NA,TRBJ1-5,15,TRBV28
ASSLRTGSSYNEQF,TRBD1,TRBJ2-1,14,TRBV7-8
ASRKTGGYGNEQF,TRBD1,TRBJ2-1,13,TRBV6-6
ASTLSPSGWETQY,TRBD2,TRBJ2-5,13,TRBV28
ASSDSGTGFPNEQF,TRBD1,TRBJ2-1,14,TRBV6-4
ASSSLSGRAGDTQY,TRBD2,TRBJ2-3,14,TRBV7-8
ASSFLPSGSSYEQY,TRBD2,TRBJ2-7,14,TRBV28
ASSRPGAKRYEQY,NA,TRBJ2-7,13,TRBV7-9
ASSQFLRLELTPGSCF,NA,TRBJ2-2,16,TRBV23-1
ASSLFGQGAGEQY,TRBD1,TRBJ2-7,13,TRBV28
ASSLAQGYTEAF,NA,TRBJ1-1,12,TRBV5-1
ASRPDLLSGANVLT,NA,TRBJ2-6,14,TRBV5-4
SVDTGTTNEKLF,NA,TRBJ1-4,12,TRBV29-1
ASSQDLVGSAGTQY,NA,TRBJ2-5,14,TRBV4-3
ASSLGAQTDTQY,NA,TRBJ2-3,12,TRBV5-1